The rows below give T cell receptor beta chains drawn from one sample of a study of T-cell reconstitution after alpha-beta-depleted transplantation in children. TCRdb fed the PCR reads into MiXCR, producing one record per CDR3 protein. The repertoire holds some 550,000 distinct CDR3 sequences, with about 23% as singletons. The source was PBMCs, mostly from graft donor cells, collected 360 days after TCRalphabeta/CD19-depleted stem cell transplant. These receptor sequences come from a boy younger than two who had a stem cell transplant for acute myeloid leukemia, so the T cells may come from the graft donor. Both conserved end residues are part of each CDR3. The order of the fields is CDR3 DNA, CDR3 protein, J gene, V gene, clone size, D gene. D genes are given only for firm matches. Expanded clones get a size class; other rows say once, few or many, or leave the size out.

CDR3nt: TGTGCCAGCAGCTTAGGGGCGGGATCAGGGGCTTTCTTT
CDR3aa: CASSLGAGSGAFF
j_gene: TRBJ1-1
v_gene: TRBV7-2
abundance: few
d_gene: -

CDR3nt: TGCAGTGCTAGGCTGTCAGGCCAGAGAAAGGGTGAAGCTTTCTTT
CDR3aa: CSARLSGQRKGEAFF
j_gene: TRBJ1-1
v_gene: TRBV20-1
abundance: few
d_gene: -

CDR3nt: TGTGCCAGCAGTGTAGCGGGGGCCGCCACAGATACGCAGTATTTT
CDR3aa: CASSVAGAATDTQYF
j_gene: TRBJ2-3
v_gene: TRBV2
abundance: -
d_gene: TRBD2

CDR3nt: TGCAGTGCTAGAGAAATTAGCGGACCATACAATGAGCAGTTCTTC
CDR3aa: CSAREISGPYNEQFF
j_gene: TRBJ2-1
v_gene: TRBV20-1
abundance: -
d_gene: -

CDR3nt: TGTGCCATCAGTGAGTCGGTGACAGGACCTAACACCGGGGAGCTGTTTTTT
CDR3aa: CAISESVTGPNTGELFF
j_gene: TRBJ2-2
v_gene: TRBV10-3
abundance: -
d_gene: -

CDR3nt: TGCAGCGTTGAAGATCGGGGAGGAGGTGGGGGCAATGAGCAGTTCTTC
CDR3aa: CSVEDRGGGGGNEQFF
j_gene: TRBJ2-1
v_gene: TRBV29-1
abundance: many
d_gene: -

CDR3nt: TGCAGTGCTAGAGAGGACCGAGCTAACTATGGCTACACCTTC
CDR3aa: CSAREDRANYGYTF
j_gene: TRBJ1-2
v_gene: TRBV20-1
abundance: few
d_gene: -

CDR3nt: TGCAGTGCTAGTGTCGGGGTTTTCTACAATGAGCAGTTCTTC
CDR3aa: CSASVGVFYNEQFF
j_gene: TRBJ2-1
v_gene: TRBV20-1
abundance: -
d_gene: -

CDR3nt: TGCGCCAGCAGCCAAGACCTGGACAGGGGGACGTACAATGAGCAGTTCTTC
CDR3aa: CASSQDLDRGTYNEQFF
j_gene: TRBJ2-1
v_gene: TRBV4-1
abundance: -
d_gene: TRBD1

CDR3nt: TGTGCCAGCAGAGCCGGGACAGGGGTAGCGAACACTGAAGCTTTCTTT
CDR3aa: CASRAGTGVANTEAFF
j_gene: TRBJ1-1
v_gene: TRBV12-3/TRBV12-4
abundance: few
d_gene: TRBD1

CDR3nt: TGTGCCAGCAGCCAAGAAACAGTAGCCAAAAACATTCAGTACTTC
CDR3aa: CASSQETVAKNIQYF
j_gene: TRBJ2-4
v_gene: TRBV4-2
abundance: -
d_gene: -

CDR3nt: TGCGCCAGCAGCCAAGATGAGGTACAGTTGTCCCCGGATACGCAGTATTTT
CDR3aa: CASSQDEVQLSPDTQYF
j_gene: TRBJ2-3
v_gene: TRBV4-3
abundance: many
d_gene: -

CDR3nt: TGTGCCAGCAGTTGGGAGCGCCTGACCGGGGAGCTGTTTTTT
CDR3aa: CASSWERLTGELFF
j_gene: TRBJ2-2
v_gene: TRBV12-3/TRBV12-4
abundance: -
d_gene: -

CDR3nt: TGTGCCAGCAGCCTATACGCTTCCACAGATACGCAGTATTTT
CDR3aa: CASSLYASTDTQYF
j_gene: TRBJ2-3
v_gene: TRBV4-2
abundance: many
d_gene: -

CDR3nt: TGTGCCACCAGCCCGCTGTGGGGCTACGAGCAGTACTTC
CDR3aa: CATSPLWGYEQYF
j_gene: TRBJ2-7
v_gene: TRBV15
abundance: few
d_gene: -

CDR3nt: TGTGCCAGCAGCCTACAGGGGCCCAATGAGCAGTTCTTC
CDR3aa: CASSLQGPNEQFF
j_gene: TRBJ2-1
v_gene: TRBV12-3/TRBV12-4
abundance: many
d_gene: TRBD1

CDR3nt: TGTGCCAGCAGCCCTCCCCCGGGGGGCAATCAGCCCCAGCATTTT
CDR3aa: CASSPPPGGNQPQHF
j_gene: TRBJ1-5
v_gene: TRBV7-2
abundance: many
d_gene: -

CDR3nt: TGTGCCAGCAGCCGTGCTAGCGGGGGACATTCGAACACCGGGGAGCTGTTTTTT
CDR3aa: CASSRASGGHSNTGELFF
j_gene: TRBJ2-2
v_gene: TRBV25-1
abundance: -
d_gene: TRBD2

CDR3nt: TGCAGTGCTAGCCCCTTGGGTAGGAGCATCAATCAGCCCCAGCATTTT
CDR3aa: CSASPLGRSINQPQHF
j_gene: TRBJ1-5
v_gene: TRBV20-1
abundance: many
d_gene: -